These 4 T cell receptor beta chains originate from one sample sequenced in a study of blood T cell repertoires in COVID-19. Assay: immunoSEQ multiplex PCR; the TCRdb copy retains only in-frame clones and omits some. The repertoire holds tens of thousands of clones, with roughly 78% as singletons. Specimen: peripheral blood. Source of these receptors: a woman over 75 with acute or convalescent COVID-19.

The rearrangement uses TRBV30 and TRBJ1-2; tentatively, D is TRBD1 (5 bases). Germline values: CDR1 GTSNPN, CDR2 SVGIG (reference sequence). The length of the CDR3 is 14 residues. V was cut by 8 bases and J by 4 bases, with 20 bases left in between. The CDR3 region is CAISGISSLYGYTF. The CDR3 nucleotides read TGTGCCATCTCAGGGATTTCGTCGCTCTATGGCTACACCTTC.

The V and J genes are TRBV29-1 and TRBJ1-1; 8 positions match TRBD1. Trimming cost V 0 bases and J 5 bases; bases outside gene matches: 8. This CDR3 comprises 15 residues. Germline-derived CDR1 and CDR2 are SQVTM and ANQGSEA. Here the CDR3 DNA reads TGCAGCGTTGAAGATAGCCAACGGACAGGGACTGAAGCTTTCTTT. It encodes CSVEDSQRTGTEAFF. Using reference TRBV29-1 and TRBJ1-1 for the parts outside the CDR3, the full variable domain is SAVISQKPSRDICQRGTSLTIQCQVDSQVTMMFWYRQQPGQSLTLIATANQGSEATYESGFVIDKFPISRPNLTFSTLTVSNMSPEDSSIYLCSVEDSQRTGTEAFFGQGTRLTVV.

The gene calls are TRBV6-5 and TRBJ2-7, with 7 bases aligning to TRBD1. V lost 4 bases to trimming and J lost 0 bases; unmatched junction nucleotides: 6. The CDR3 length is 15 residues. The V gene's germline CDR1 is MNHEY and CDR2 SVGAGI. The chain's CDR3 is CASSSNRDSSYEQYF. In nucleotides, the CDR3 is TGTGCCAGCAGTTCCAACCGGGACAGCTCCTACGAGCAGTACTTC.

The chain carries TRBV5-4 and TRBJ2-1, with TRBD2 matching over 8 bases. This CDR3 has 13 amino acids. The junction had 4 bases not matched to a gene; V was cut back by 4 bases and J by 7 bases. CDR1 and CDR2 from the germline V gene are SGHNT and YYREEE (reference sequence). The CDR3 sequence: CASSPGLANEQFF. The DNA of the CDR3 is TGTGCCAGCAGCCCCGGACTAGCAAATGAGCAGTTCTTC.